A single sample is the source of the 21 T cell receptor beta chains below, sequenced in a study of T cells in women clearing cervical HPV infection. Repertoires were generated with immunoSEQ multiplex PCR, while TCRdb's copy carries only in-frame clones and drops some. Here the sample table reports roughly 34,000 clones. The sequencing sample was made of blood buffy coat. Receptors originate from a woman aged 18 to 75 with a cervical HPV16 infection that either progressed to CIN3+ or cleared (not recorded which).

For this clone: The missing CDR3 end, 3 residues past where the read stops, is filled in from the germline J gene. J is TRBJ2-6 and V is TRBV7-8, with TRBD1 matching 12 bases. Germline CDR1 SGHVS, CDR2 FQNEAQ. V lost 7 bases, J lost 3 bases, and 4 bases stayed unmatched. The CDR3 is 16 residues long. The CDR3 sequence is CASTGTGGGGANVLTF. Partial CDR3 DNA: TGTGCCAGCACAGGGACAGGGGGCGGTGGGGCCAACGTC. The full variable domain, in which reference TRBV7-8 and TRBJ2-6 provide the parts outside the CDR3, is GAGVSQSPRYKVAKRGQDVALRCDPISGHVSLFWYQQALGQGPEFLTYFQNEAQLDKSGLPSDRFFAERPEGSVSTLKIQRTQQEDSAVYLCASTGTGGGGANVLTFGAGSRLTVL.

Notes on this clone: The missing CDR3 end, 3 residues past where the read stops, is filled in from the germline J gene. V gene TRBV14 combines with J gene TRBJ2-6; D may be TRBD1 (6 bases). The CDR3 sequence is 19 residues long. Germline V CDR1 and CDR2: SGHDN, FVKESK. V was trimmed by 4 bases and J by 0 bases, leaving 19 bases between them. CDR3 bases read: TGTGCCAGCAGCCTCCTACCGACAGGTCTTTTCTCTGGGGCCAACGTC. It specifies CASSLLPTGLFSGANV. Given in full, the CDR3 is CASSLLPTGLFSGANVLTF.

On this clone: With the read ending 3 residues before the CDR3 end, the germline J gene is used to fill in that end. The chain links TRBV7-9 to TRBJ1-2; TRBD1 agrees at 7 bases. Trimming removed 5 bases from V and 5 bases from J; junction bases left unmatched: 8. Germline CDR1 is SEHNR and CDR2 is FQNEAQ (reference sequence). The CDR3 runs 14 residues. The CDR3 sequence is CASSPTGDGYGYTF. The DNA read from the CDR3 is TGTGCCAGCAGCCCTACAGGGGACGGGTATGGC.

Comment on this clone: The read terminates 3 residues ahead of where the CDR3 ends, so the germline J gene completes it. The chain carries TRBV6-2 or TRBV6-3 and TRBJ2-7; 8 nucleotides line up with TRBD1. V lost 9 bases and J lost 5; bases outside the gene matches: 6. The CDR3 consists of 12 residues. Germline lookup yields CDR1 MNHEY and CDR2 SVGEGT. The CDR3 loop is CASSTGGDEQYF. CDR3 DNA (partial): TGTGCCAGTAGCACAGGGGGTGACGAG.

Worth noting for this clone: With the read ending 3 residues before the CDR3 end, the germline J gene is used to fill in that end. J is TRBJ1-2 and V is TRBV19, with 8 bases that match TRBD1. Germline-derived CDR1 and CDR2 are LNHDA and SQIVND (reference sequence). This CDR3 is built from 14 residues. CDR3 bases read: TGTGCCAGTAGTAGGACAGGGCCGACGGGCGAC. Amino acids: CASSRTGPTGD. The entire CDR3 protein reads CASSRTGPTGDYTF. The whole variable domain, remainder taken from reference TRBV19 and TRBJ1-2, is DGGITQSPKYLFRKEGQNVTLSCEQNLNHDAMYWYRQDPGQGLRLIYYSQIVNDFQKGDIAEGYSVSREKKESFPLTVTSAQKNPTAFYLCASSRTGPTGDYTFGSGTRLTVV.

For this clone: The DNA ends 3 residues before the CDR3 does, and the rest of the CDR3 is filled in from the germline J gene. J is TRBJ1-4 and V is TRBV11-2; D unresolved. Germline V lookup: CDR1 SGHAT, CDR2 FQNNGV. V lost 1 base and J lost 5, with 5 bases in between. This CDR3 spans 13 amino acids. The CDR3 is CASSLGGNEKLFF. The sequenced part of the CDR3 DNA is TGTGCCAGCAGCTTAGGAGGGAATGAAAAA.

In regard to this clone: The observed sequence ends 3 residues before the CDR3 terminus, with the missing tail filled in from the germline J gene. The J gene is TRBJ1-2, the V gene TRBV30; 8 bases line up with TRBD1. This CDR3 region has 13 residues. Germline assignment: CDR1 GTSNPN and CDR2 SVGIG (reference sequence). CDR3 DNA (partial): TGTGCCTGGAGTAGGCAGGGGGCAGATACC. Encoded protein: CAWSRQGADT. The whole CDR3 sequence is CAWSRQGADTYTF.

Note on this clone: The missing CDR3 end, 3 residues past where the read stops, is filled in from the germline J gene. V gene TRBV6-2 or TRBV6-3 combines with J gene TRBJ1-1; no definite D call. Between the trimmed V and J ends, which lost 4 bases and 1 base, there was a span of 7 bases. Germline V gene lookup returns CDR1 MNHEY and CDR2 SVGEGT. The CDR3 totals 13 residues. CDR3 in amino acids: CASSLWQNTEAFF. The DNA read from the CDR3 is TGTGCCAGCAGTTTATGGCAGAACACTGAA.

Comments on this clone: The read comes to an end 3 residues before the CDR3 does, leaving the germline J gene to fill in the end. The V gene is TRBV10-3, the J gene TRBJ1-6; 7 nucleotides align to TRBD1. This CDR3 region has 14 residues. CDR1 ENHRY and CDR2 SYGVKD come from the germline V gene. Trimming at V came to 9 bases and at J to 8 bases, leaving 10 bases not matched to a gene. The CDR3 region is CAIRETGSDSPLHF. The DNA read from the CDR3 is TGTGCCATTAGGGAGACAGGGTCGGATTCACCC.

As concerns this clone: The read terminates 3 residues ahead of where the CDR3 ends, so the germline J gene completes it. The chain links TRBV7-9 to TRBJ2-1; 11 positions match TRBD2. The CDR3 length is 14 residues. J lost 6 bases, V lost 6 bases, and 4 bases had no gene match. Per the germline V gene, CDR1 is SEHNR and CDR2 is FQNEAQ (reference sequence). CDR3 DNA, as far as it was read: TGTGCCAGCAGGGAACTAGCGGGGGCCAATGAG. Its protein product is CASRELAGANE. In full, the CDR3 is CASRELAGANEQFF.

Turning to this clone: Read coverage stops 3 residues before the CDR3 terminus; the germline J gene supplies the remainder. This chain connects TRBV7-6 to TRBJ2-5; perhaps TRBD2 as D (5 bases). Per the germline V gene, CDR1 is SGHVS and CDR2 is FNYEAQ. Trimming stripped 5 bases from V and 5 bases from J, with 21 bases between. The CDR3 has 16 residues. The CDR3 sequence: CASSPLLGATGETQYF. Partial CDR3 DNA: TGTGCCAGCAGCCCCTTGCTCGGCGCTACGGGGGAGACC.

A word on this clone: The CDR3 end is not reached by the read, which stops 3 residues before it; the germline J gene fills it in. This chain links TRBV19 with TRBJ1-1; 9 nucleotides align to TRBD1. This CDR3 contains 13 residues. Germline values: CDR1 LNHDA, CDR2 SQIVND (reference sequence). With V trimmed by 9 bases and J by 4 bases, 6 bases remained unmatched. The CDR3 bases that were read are TGTGCCAGCCGGGACAGGGAGAGCACTGAA. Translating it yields CASRDRESTE. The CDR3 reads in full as CASRDRESTEAFF.

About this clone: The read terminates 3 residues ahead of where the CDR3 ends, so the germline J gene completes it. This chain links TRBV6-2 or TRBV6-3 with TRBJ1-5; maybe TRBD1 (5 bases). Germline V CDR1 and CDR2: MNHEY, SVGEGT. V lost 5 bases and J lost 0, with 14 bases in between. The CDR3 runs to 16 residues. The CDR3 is CASSKGPPYSNQPQHF. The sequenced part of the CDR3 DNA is TGTGCCAGCAGTAAGGGGCCCCCCTATAGCAATCAGCCC.

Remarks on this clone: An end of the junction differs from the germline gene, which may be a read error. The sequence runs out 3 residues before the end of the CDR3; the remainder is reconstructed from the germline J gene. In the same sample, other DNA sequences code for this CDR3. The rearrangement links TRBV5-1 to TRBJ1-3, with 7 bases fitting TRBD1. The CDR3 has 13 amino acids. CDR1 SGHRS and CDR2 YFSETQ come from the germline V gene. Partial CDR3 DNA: TGCGCCAGCGGCGACAGGGCTGGAAACACA. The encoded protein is CASGDRAGNT. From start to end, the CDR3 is CASGDRAGNTIYF.

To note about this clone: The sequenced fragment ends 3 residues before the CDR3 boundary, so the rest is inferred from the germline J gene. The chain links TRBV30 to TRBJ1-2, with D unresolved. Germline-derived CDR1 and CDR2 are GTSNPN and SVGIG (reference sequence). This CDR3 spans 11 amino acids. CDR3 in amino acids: CAWSDGPGYTF. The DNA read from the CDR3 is TGTGCCTGGAGTGATGGGCCAGGC.

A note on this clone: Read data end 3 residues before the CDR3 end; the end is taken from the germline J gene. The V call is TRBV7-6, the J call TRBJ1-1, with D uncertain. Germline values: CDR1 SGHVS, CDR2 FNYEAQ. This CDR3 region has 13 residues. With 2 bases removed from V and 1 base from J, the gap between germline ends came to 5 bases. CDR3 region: CASSLRGNTEAFF. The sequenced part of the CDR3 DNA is TGTGCCAGCAGCTTAAGAGGGAACACTGAA.

This chain's CDR3 is CASLGSMNTEAFF. The covered CDR3 bases are TGTGCCAGCCTGGGCAGCATGAACACTGAA. J is TRBJ1-1 and V is TRBV18; no clear D gene. The read terminates 3 residues ahead of where the CDR3 ends, so the germline J gene completes it. Germline loops: CDR1 KGHSH, CDR2 LQKENI. V was clipped by 8 bases and J by 0 bases, with 10 bases between them. The CDR3 runs 13 residues.

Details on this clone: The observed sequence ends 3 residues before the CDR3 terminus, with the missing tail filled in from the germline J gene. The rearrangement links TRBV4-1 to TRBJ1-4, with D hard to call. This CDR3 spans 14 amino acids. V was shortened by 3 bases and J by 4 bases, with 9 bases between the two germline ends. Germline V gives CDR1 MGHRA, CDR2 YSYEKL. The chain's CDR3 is CASSQAGLNEKLFF. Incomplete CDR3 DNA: TGCGCCAGCAGCCAGGCAGGTCTTAATGAAAAA.

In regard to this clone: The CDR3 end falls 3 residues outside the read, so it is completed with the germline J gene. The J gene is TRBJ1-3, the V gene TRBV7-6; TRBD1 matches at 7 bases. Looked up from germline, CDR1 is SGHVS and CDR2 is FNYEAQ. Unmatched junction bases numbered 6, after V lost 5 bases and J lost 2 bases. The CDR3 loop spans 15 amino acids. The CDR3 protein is CASSPGGSAGNTIYF. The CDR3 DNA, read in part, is TGTGCCAGCAGCCCAGGGGGATCGGCTGGAAACACC.

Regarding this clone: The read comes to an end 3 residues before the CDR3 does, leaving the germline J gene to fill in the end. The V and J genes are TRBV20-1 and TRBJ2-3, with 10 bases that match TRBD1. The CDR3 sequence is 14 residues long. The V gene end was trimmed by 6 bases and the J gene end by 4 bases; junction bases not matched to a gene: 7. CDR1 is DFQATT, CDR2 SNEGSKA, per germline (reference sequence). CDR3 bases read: TGCAGTGCCCGACAGGGGGCGCCGGCAGATACG. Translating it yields CSARQGAPADT. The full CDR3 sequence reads CSARQGAPADTQYF.

Partial CDR3 DNA: TGTGCCTGGAGTGGAGGGGACAGGGGAGAGTATGGC. Protein: CAWSGGDRGEYG. The whole CDR3 sequence reads CAWSGGDRGEYGYTF. The chain employs TRBV30 and TRBJ1-2, with 10 positions matching TRBD1. The read ends 3 residues shy of where the CDR3 ends; the end is completed using the germline J gene. Germline V CDR1 and CDR2: GTSNPN, SVGIG (reference sequence). Germline trimming cut 1 base from V and 5 bases from J; bases unmatched to any gene: 7. The CDR3 totals 15 residues.